Each of the 16 T cell receptor beta chains below was sequenced from the same sample in a study of blood T cell repertoires in COVID-19. Here immunoSEQ multiplex PCR was the method, and the copy in TCRdb shows in-frame clones only, minus some. The sample holds over 300,000 clones, about 91% seen once. Sequenced sample: PBMCs or T cells enriched from blood (not recorded which). Every receptor here comes from a woman between 40 and 50 years old who had recovered from COVID-19.

The J gene is TRBJ1-6, the V gene TRBV28; 8 bases are a match to TRBD1. CDR1 MDHEN and CDR2 SYDVKM come from the germline V gene. The ends lost 5 bases at V and 7 bases at J; junction bases unmatched: 7. The CDR3 sequence is 15 residues long. CDR3: CASSRGQGTNSPLHF. In nucleotides, the CDR3 is TGTGCCAGCAGTCGAGGACAGGGTACGAATTCACCCCTCCACTTT.

The chain is built from TRBV29-1 and TRBJ2-3, with a weak D call TRBD1 (6 bases). The CDR3 is 12 residues long. V lost 6 bases to trimming and J lost 4 bases, with 11 bases between them. Germline lookup yields CDR1 SQVTM and CDR2 ANQGSEA. The CDR3 spells CSVQTGPDTQYF. The CDR3 DNA reads as TGCAGCGTCCAAACAGGGCCAGATACGCAGTATTTT.

The V call is TRBV29-1, the J call TRBJ1-1; 8 positions agree with TRBD1. This CDR3 spans 14 amino acids. Germline CDR1 reads SQVTM; CDR2 reads ANQGSEA. Trimming removed 0 bases from V and 5 bases from J; junction bases left unmatched: 5. The CDR3 loop reads CSVEDLTGETEAFF. The CDR3 nucleotides are TGCAGCGTTGAAGATCTGACAGGGGAGACTGAAGCTTTCTTT.

The chain carries TRBV30 and TRBJ1-5; D not resolved. V was trimmed by 2 bases and J by 3 bases, leaving 8 bases between them. Looked up from germline, CDR1 is GTSNPN and CDR2 is SVGIG (reference sequence). The CDR3 totals 13 residues. In nucleotides, the CDR3 is TGTGCCTGGAGTATCGGTGACAATCAGCCCCAGCATTTT. Protein: CAWSIGDNQPQHF.

This clone was detected once. V is TRBV7-2 and J is TRBJ2-1, with 10 bases aligning to TRBD1. Germline CDR1 reads SGHTA; CDR2 reads FQGNSA. V lost 5 bases, J lost 5 bases, and 6 bases stayed unmatched. This CDR3 is 15 amino acids long. CDR3 bases: TGTGCCAGCAGCCCTCCGGGACAGGGGAACAATGAGCAGTTCTTC. Translating it yields CASSPPGQGNNEQFF.

The CDR3 here is CASSLLTGSHEQYF. In DNA, the CDR3 is TGCGCCAGCAGCCTATTGACAGGATCCCACGAGCAGTACTTC. The chain joins TRBV5-1 to TRBJ2-7; tentative D call: TRBD1 (6 bases). V lost 4 bases and J 5 bases, leaving 16 bases between the germline ends. In germline, CDR1 is SGHRS, CDR2 YFSETQ. This CDR3 spans 14 amino acids.

This chain links TRBV11-2 with TRBJ1-1; D is ambiguous. The V gene lost 3 bases and the J gene lost 4 bases, with 15 bases spanning the gap. CDR3 length equals 15 residues. Germline CDR1 reads SGHAT; CDR2 reads FQNNGV. The chain's CDR3 is CASSLFESGGTEAFF. In nucleotides, the CDR3 is TGTGCCAGCAGCTTGTTCGAGAGTGGCGGCACTGAAGCTTTCTTT.

The CDR3 sequence: CASSLREGGELFF. As DNA, the CDR3 is TGTGCCAGCAGCTTGAGGGAAGGCGGGGAGCTGTTTTTT. The V and J genes are TRBV7-3 and TRBJ2-2; weak D call: TRBD2 (5 bases). V gave up 3 bases and J gave up 7 bases, with 9 bases separating them. The CDR3 consists of 13 residues. Germline loops: CDR1 SGHTA, CDR2 FQGTGA.

The rearrangement joins TRBV7-8 to TRBJ1-3, with TRBD1 identical over 10 bases. With V trimmed by 2 bases and J by 4 bases, 5 bases remained unmatched. The CDR3 runs to 16 residues. Looked up from germline, CDR1 is SGHVS and CDR2 is FQNEAQ. The CDR3 DNA reads as TGTGCCAGCAGCTTACCGGGACAGGGGTCCGGAAACACCATATATTTT. This codes for CASSLPGQGSGNTIYF.

Turning to this clone: This sample also contains other DNA sequences that code for the same CDR3. The gene calls are TRBV30 and TRBJ2-5; D uncertain. Trimming stripped 0 bases from V and 4 bases from J, with 6 bases between. From germline, CDR1 is GTSNPN and CDR2 SVGIG (reference sequence). The length of the CDR3 is 12 residues. In DNA, the CDR3 is TGTGCCTGGAGTGTATCTCCAGAGACCCAGTACTTC. Translating gives CAWSVSPETQYF.

The V and J genes are TRBV4-3 and TRBJ2-1, with a weak D call TRBD2 (7 bases). This CDR3 spans 15 amino acids. Germline assignment: CDR1 LGHNA and CDR2 YSLEER. Trimming pared 1 base from V and 6 bases from J, leaving 13 bases between. CDR3 residues: CASSQGGGAVNEQFF. In nucleotides, the CDR3 is TGCGCCAGCAGCCAAGGTGGGGGGGCGGTCAATGAGCAGTTCTTC.

The chain combines TRBV7-9 with TRBJ2-1; TRBD1 aligns across 7 bases. The ends lost 1 base at V and 3 bases at J; junction bases unmatched: 3. Germline CDR1 is SEHNR and CDR2 is FQNEAQ (reference sequence). This CDR3 has 15 amino acids. The CDR3 reads CASSLVDRVYNEQFF. The CDR3 DNA reads TGTGCCAGCAGCTTAGTTGACAGGGTCTACAATGAGCAGTTCTTC.

V and J are TRBV5-4 and TRBJ2-1, with TRBD2 matching 14 bases. Germline assignment: CDR1 SGHNT and CDR2 YYREEE (reference sequence). The CDR3 sequence is 15 residues long. With V trimmed by 4 bases and J by 6 bases, 3 bases remained unmatched. CDR3 amino acids: CASSRGLAGANEQFF. For the CDR3, the DNA is TGTGCCAGCAGCAGGGGACTAGCGGGAGCCAATGAGCAGTTCTTC.

V gene TRBV5-6 combines with J gene TRBJ1-5; the D is unclear. The germline V gene encodes CDR1 SGHDT and CDR2 YYEEEE. Trimming left V 2 bases short and J 2 bases short, with 11 bases between. CDR3 size: 15 residues. The CDR3: CASSFRGLRNQPQHF. The DNA for the CDR3 is TGTGCCAGCAGCTTCCGCGGGTTGCGCAATCAGCCCCAGCATTTT.

The J gene is TRBJ2-1, the V gene TRBV4-3, with TRBD2 identical over 9 bases. Looked up from germline, CDR1 is LGHNA and CDR2 is YSLEER. This CDR3 region has 16 residues. V was pared by 4 bases and J by 2 bases, with 6 bases of the junction left unmatched. The CDR3 DNA is TGCGCCAGCAGCCCTTTCGGGACTAGCCCCTACAATGAGCAGTTCTTC. Its translation: CASSPFGTSPYNEQFF.

This chain uses TRBV5-1 with TRBJ2-1; 10 positions agree with TRBD2. The CDR3 is 17 residues long. V trimming: 2 bases; J trimming: 6 bases; junction bases outside the gene matches: 11. Germline CDR1 is SGHRS and CDR2 is YFSETQ. CDR3 residues: CASSFTLTSGEVNEQFF. The CDR3 DNA follows: TGCGCCAGCAGCTTCACACTCACTAGCGGGGAGGTCAATGAGCAGTTCTTC.